Listed here are 5 T cell receptor beta chains from one sample, sequenced in a study of cytomegalovirus exposure and HLA in healthy donors. PCR was performed using 60 Vbeta and 13 Jbeta primers. Method: immunoSEQ multiplex PCR; TCRdb's copy keeps in-frame clones and lacks some. The sample lists 120,000 or so clones; around three quarters were seen once. Sequenced: PBMCs. These receptors were obtained from a man aged 25-40 years in good health and CMV-seropositive.

The chain recombines TRBV5-6 with TRBJ2-5; 7 bases are shared with TRBD2. The CDR3 sequence is 14 residues long. Trimming at V came to 5 bases and at J to 1 base, leaving 5 bases not matched to a gene. CDR1 SGHDT and CDR2 YYEEEE come from the germline V gene. Here the CDR3 reads CASSLRTSQETQYF. In nucleotides, the CDR3 is TGTGCCAGCAGTTTGAGGACTAGCCAAGAGACCCAGTACTTC.

The V gene is TRBV6-9, the J gene TRBJ1-1; the D gene is possibly TRBD1 (5 bases). This CDR3 spans 14 amino acids. The germline gives CDR1 MNHGY, CDR2 SVAAGI. V dropped 2 bases and J dropped 3 bases, with 10 bases sitting between them. CDR3 nucleotides: TGTGCCAGCAGTTATACCGCCAGGGACACTGAAGCTTTCTTT. Translating gives CASSYTARDTEAFF.

The sample holds one count of this clone. The chain uses TRBV6-5 and TRBJ1-6, with 8 bases matching TRBD1. Trimming took 5 bases from V and 8 from J; bases not matched to a gene: 5. The CDR3 runs 14 residues. Germline values: CDR1 MNHEY, CDR2 SVGAGI. CDR3 DNA sequence: TGTGCCAGCAGTAGACAGGGGTTAGATTCACCCCTCCACTTT. This encodes CASSRQGLDSPLHF.

The J gene is TRBJ2-7, the V gene TRBV6-1; 8 bases line up with TRBD1. The CDR3 extends over 15 amino acids. V was pared by 3 bases and J by 3 bases, with 7 bases of the junction left unmatched. Germline V gives CDR1 MNHNS, CDR2 SASEGT. DNA for the CDR3: TGTGCCAGCAGTGACCAGCACAGGGGGTTCTACGAGCAGTACTTC. It specifies CASSDQHRGFYEQYF.

The rearrangement links TRBV19 to TRBJ2-7; weak D call: TRBD1 (5 bases). The CDR3 runs to 12 residues. Germline assignment: CDR1 LNHDA and CDR2 SQIVND (reference sequence). V was cut by 8 bases and J by 4 bases, with 12 bases left in between. The CDR3 bases are TGTGCCAGTGGGGCTGGGATTTACGAGCAGTACTTC. It is translated as CASGAGIYEQYF. Supplemented by reference TRBV19 and TRBJ2-7, the full variable domain reads DGGITQSPKYLFRKEGQNVTLSCEQNLNHDAMYWYRQDPGQGLRLIYYSQIVNDFQKGDIAEGYSVSREKKESFPLTVTSAQKNPTAFYLCASGAGIYEQYFGPGTRLTVT.